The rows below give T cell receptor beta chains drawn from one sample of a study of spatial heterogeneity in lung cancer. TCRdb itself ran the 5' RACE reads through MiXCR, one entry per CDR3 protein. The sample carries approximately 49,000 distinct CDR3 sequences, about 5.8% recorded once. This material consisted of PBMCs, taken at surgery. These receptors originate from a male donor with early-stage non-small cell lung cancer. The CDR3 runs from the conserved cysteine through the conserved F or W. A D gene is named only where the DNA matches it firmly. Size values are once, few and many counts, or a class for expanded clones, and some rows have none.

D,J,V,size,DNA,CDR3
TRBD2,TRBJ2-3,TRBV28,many,TGTGCCAGCAGTTTTTCAGCGGGAGATAACACAGATACGCAGTATTTT,CASSFSAGDNTDTQYF
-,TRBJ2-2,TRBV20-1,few,TGCAGTGCTAGAGATCCGGAGGTCCCGAACACCGGGGAGCTGTTTTTT,CSARDPEVPNTGELFF
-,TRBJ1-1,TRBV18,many,TGTGCCAGCTCAGCGTTAGGGTTACCGGTCACTGAAGCTTTCTTT,CASSALGLPVTEAFF
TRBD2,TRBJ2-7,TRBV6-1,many,TGTGCCAGCAGTGACGGGAGGTCCTACGAGCAGTACTTC,CASSDGRSYEQYF
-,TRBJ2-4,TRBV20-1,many,TGCAGTGCCCGCCACCGGGACAACGGGAACATTCAGTACTTC,CSARHRDNGNIQYF
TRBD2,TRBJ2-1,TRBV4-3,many,TGCGCCAGCAGCCAAGGGATGGCGGGAGGGCTCTCCTACAATGAGCAGTTCTTC,CASSQGMAGGLSYNEQFF
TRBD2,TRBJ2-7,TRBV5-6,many,TGTGCCAGCAGCTTGGGACTAGCGGGACTCTACGAGCAGTACTTC,CASSLGLAGLYEQYF
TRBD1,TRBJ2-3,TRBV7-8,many,TGTGCCAGCAGCTTAGGTCGGACAGGGCGCAGCACAGATACGCAGTATTTT,CASSLGRTGRSTDTQYF
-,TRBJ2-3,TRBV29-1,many,TGCAGCGTTGAAAGCGGCCTTACTGATACGCAGTATTTT,CSVESGLTDTQYF
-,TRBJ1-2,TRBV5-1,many,TGCGCCAGCAGAGTAGGAACCTCCGTCTACTATGGCTACACCTTC,CASRVGTSVYYGYTF
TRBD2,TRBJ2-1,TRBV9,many,TGTGCCAGCAGCCCGACTAGCGGGGAGTACAATGAGCAGTTCTTC,CASSPTSGEYNEQFF
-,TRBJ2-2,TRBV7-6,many,TGTGCCAGCAGCCTGATTACTGGAAACACCGGGGAGCTGTTTTTT,CASSLITGNTGELFF
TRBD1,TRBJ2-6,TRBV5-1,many,TGCGCCAGCAGCCCGCAGACAGGGACTGGGGCCAACGTCCTGACTTTC,CASSPQTGTGANVLTF
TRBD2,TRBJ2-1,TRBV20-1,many,TGCAGTGCTACTCGTAGGGCGGGAGAGGATGAGCAGTTCTTC,CSATRRAGEDEQFF
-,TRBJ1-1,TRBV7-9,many,TGTGCCAGCAGCTCAGAGCAGCCGAACACTGAAGCTTTCTTT,CASSSEQPNTEAFF
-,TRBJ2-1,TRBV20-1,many,TGCAGTGCTAGAGGTAGCGGAGGAGGGCGGAATGAGCAGTTCTTC,CSARGSGGGRNEQFF
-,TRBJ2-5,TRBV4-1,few,TGCGCCAGCAGCGCCCCGGGACGCCGGGGAGGAGAGACCCAGTACTTC,CASSAPGRRGGETQYF
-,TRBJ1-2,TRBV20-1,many,TGCAGTGCTAGAGATCGGGAAGATTATGGCTACACCTTC,CSARDREDYGYTF
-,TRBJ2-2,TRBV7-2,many,TGTGCCAGCAGCGTTGGAGTGGGGATGGCTACCGGGGAGCTGTTTTTT,CASSVGVGMATGELFF
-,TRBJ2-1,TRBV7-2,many,TGTGCCAGCAGCCCCTCCCGGACAGCCATCAATGAGCAGTTCTTC,CASSPSRTAINEQFF
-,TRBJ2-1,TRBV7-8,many,TGTGCCAGCAGCCCCATTAGCAAATACAATGAGCAGTTCTTC,CASSPISKYNEQFF
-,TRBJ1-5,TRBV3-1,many,TGTGCCAGCAGCCAAGATCCCCCGGTCAGCAATCAGCCCCAGCATTTT,CASSQDPPVSNQPQHF
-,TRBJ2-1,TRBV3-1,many,TGTGCCAGCAGCCAAGAGGGAGGCAATGAGCAGTTCTTC,CASSQEGGNEQFF
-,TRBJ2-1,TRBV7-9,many,TGTGCCAGCAGCAGGACAGTTGATGAGCAGTTCTTC,CASSRTVDEQFF
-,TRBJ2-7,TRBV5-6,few,TGTGCCAGCAGCTTGCTCACATTCAGGACCTACGAGCAGTACTTC,CASSLLTFRTYEQYF
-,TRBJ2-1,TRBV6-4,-,TGTGCCAGCAGTGATACGACTAGTCTTTTGGATAATGAGCAGTTCTTC,CASSDTTSLLDNEQFF
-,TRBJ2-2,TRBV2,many,TGTGCCAGCAATCAGGACAGCACCGGGGAGCTGTTTTTT,CASNQDSTGELFF
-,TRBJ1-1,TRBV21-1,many,TGTGCCAGCAGCAAAGGCGGCCGTCGGTTCGGTAACACTGAAGCTTTCTTT,CASSKGGRRFGNTEAFF
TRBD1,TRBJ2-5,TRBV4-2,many,TGTGCCAGCAGCCAAGGGACAGGAGAGACCCAGTACTTC,CASSQGTGETQYF
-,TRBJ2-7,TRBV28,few,TGTGCCAGCAGGGAGGGTGCCTACGAGCAGTACTTC,CASREGAYEQYF
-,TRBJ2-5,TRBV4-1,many,TGCGCCAGCAGCCGATGGCAGCGGGAGACCCAGTACTTC,CASSRWQRETQYF
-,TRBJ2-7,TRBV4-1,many,TGCGCCAGCAGCCAAGAACCTAGCGACGCCTACGAGCAGTACTTC,CASSQEPSDAYEQYF
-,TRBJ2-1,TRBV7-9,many,TGTGCCAGCAGCTTAGTAATGGCCCTCTCCTACAATGAGCAGTTCTTC,CASSLVMALSYNEQFF
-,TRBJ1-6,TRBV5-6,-,TGTGCCAGCAGCCTGGGGACGGCCTATAATTCACCCCTCCACTTT,CASSLGTAYNSPLHF
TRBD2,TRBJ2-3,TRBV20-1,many,TGCAGTGCCCGAGGACCACTTAGCGGGAGGACCACAGATACGCAGTATTTT,CSARGPLSGRTTDTQYF
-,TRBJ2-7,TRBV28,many,TGTGCCAGCTTTAAGGGACGGGAATACGAGCAGTACTTC,CASFKGREYEQYF
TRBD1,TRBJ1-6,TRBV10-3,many,TGTGCCATCAGTGTGCATGTAGGGGGCGGACAGAATTCACCCCTCCACTTT,CAISVHVGGGQNSPLHF
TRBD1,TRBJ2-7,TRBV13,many,TGTGCCAGCAGCTCGTTACAGGGGATAGAAACCTACGAGCAGTACTTC,CASSSLQGIETYEQYF
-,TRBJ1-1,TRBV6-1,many,TGTGCCAGCAGTGACCCTTTTAGGGGTTATGGGGTTGGCACTGAAGCTTTCTTT,CASSDPFRGYGVGTEAFF
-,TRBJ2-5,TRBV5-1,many,TGCGCCAGCGGGGGTCAGACAGGCGCCCAAGAGACCCAGTACTTC,CASGGQTGAQETQYF
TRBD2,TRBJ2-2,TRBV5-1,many,TGCGCCAGCAGCCTCGCGGGAGGCCCGAACACCGGGGAGCTGTTTTTT,CASSLAGGPNTGELFF
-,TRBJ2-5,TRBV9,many,TGTGCCAGCAGCGTTACTGCCACCCCCCTACAAGAGACCCAGTACTTC,CASSVTATPLQETQYF
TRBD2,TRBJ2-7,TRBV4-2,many,TGTGCCAGCAGCCAAAGCGGGGGGAGCTCCTACGAGCAGTACTTC,CASSQSGGSSYEQYF
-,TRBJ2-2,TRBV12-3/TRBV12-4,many,TGTGCCAGCAGTTTGAGGCTACTCTCTAGCACCGGGGAGCTGTTTTTT,CASSLRLLSSTGELFF
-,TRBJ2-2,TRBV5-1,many,TGCGCCAGCAGCTTGTTAGCCGATAACACCGGGGAGCTGTTTTTT,CASSLLADNTGELFF
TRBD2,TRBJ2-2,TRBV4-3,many,TGCGCCAGCAGCCTCCCTGGGGGAGGGGCGGCGGGCGGGGAGCTGTTTTTT,CASSLPGGGAAGGELFF
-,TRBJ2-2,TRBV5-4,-,TGTGCCAGCAGCTTGGGACAGAATCAAGACACCGGGGAGCTGTTTTTT,CASSLGQNQDTGELFF
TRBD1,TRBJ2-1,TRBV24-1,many,TGTGCCACCAGTGACCACCCCGCGGGGACAGGGGTTTATGAGCAGTTCTTC,CATSDHPAGTGVYEQFF
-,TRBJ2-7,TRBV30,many,TGTGCCTGGAGCCTTCGGGACGAGCAGTACTTC,CAWSLRDEQYF
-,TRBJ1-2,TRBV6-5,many,TGTGCCAGCAGTTACTCGGCAGGGCCCGGCTACACCTTC,CASSYSAGPGYTF
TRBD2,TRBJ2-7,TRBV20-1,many,TGCAGTGCTAGAGTCCCGCGGGAGGTCCACTACGAGCAGTACTTC,CSARVPREVHYEQYF
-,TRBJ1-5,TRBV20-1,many,TGCAGTGCTTCACGACGGTACAATCAGCCCCAGCATTTT,CSASRRYNQPQHF
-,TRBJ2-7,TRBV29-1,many,TGCAGCGTCGTAGGGGGAGAGCCCTACGAGCAGTACTTC,CSVVGGEPYEQYF
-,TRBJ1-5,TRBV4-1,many,TGCGCCAGCAGCCGCTCAGAGGGCTCTTTTCAGCCCCAGCATTTT,CASSRSEGSFQPQHF
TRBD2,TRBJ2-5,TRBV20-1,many,TGCAGTGCCCCTCGGACTAGCGGATTCCAAGAGACCCAGTACTTC,CSAPRTSGFQETQYF
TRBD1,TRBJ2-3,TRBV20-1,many,TGCAGTGCTAGAGGACAGGGGAGTTTGGCAGATACGCAGTATTTT,CSARGQGSLADTQYF
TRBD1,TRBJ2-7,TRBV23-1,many,TGCGCCAGCAGTCTGCGCCCGGGACAGGGGTCCCACGAGCAGTACTTC,CASSLRPGQGSHEQYF
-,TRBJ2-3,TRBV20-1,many,TGCAGTGCAAAAAGCGGGAGCACAGATACGCAGTATTTT,CSAKSGSTDTQYF